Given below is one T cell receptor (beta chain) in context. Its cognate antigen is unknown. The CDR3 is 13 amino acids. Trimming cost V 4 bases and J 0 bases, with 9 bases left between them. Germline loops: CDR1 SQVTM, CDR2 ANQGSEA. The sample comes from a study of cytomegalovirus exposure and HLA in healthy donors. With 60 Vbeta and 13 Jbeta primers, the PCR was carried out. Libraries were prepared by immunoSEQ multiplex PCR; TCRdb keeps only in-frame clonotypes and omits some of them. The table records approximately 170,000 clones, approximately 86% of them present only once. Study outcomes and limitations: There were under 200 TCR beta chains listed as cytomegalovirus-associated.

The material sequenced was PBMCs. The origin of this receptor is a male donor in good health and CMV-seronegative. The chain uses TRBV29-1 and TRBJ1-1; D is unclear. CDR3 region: CSVVARMNTEAFF. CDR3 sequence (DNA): TGCAGCGTTGTTGCCAGGATGAACACTGAAGCTTTCTTT.